This TCR beta chain was recorded in a study of T cells in Graves' hyperthyroidism and ophthalmopathy (dated by TCRdb to between 2018 and 2021). With respect to the entire study: Peripheral blood samples were taken at initial diagnosis, before any treatment was given. To identify distinguishing TCR V-J signatures, a discovery cohort of around 100 patients was used, comprising roughly 45 with Graves' ophthalmopathy and some 60 with stable Graves' hyperthyroidism. TCR Vbeta CDR3 sequencing of 135 peripheral blood samples (43 ophthalmopathy, approximately 80 hyperthyroidism and approximately 17 progressor patients) is reported in the paper. In addition, the study compared T-cell repertoires in thyroid tissue and in blood from roughly six Graves' hyperthyroidism patients. Following sampling, methimazole starting at 30 mg daily was given to hyperthyroidism patients, and high-dose intravenous methylprednisolone was given to ophthalmopathy patients. An independent validation cohort of around 19 hyperthyroidism patients and 17 patients who later progressed to ophthalmopathy tested prospective prediction of ophthalmopathy. The roughly 94 discovery patients were randomly split 7:3 into training and test sets. Broader findings and caveats from the paper: In validation, the model predicted progression to ophthalmopathy a median of roughly 6.1 months before onset, with about 64% sensitivity and 72.22% specificity. Blood samples also contained most of the expanded thyroid clonotypes (frequency above 0.001), which suggests that blood repertoires may reflect thyroid immune responses. Ophthalmopathy was separated from stable hyperthyroidism by a 13 V-J signature model, with approximately 89% sensitivity and approximately 84% specificity obtained in cross-validation and 80%/75% obtained in testing. No statistical method was used to fix the sample size in advance, and group allocation was not hidden from the investigators.

Compared with germline, V lacks 4 bases and J lacks 8 bases; bases without a gene match: 7. From the cysteine up to the phenylalanine, the CDR3 has a length of 13 residues. CDR3 DNA is the only sequence kept; it has 39 bases, read in frame from the first base. Per the germline V gene, MGHDK is the CDR1 and SYGVNS is the CDR2. Comments on this clonotype: The specificity of this receptor is unknown. No much larger clone is present one base from it, and per-base qualities are unavailable.

Hyperthyroidism patients were newly diagnosed, with disease duration under 2 months, and aged 18 to 65 years. Patients with uncontrolled infections, other autoimmune diseases, pregnancy or lactation were excluded. Diagnoses were established on the basis of clinical symptoms, serum thyroxine and TRAb, thyroid ultrasound, and orbital computed tomography. Blood from progressor patients was drawn when they were first diagnosed with hyperthyroidism, before any ophthalmopathy symptoms appeared. Ficoll-Paque density gradient centrifugation was used to isolate PBMCs from 10 ml of fresh peripheral blood. Progressor patients were first diagnosed with Graves' hyperthyroidism and then developed ophthalmopathy during follow-up. Total RNA was extracted with Trizol reagent, and quality was checked on an Agilent 2100 Bioanalyzer. The TCR beta CDR3 regions were amplified from RNA transcripts. For the first round of RT-PCR on the TCR CDR3, the HTBI primer set was used together with the Qiagen OneStep RT-PCR kit. The libraries were constructed in a second round of multiplex PCR and then size-selected and purified. Paired-end sequencing of the libraries was performed with 100 bp reads on an Illumina HiSeq2000. The authors processed their data as follows. SOAPnuke was used to process the raw data, removing reads that contained adapters or uncalled bases, had a mean Phred below 15, or lacked an exact match to the constant primer or identifier. COPE v1.2.5 was used to merge the high-quality paired reads, and each unique nucleotide sequence was defined as a clonotype. Clonotypes were aligned to IMGT TRBV, TRBD and TRBJ reference segments using MiTCR v1.1. The analysis included only V-J combinations with a frequency above 0.0001, which together covered around 99% of the repertoires. A TCS score was defined as the ratio between F50 (clonal expansion) and ExV (chaos), using BLOSUM62-based TCRdist between CDR3 peptides within each V-J. Welch's t-statistics and random forest reduced fewer than 550 V-J features to roughly 13, which were used in a naive Bayes classifier (R e1071). Clones were called with MiXCR by TCRdb after fastp trimmed the public reads at Q25, and only in-frame beta chains were retained. Rows with one shared CDR3 protein collapse into an entry with the most common genes and DNA. TCRdb's processing, not the study's, gives the V and J calls here. The sample profile shows approximately 370,000 distinct CDR3 sequences; roughly 15% of them were found once. The top ten constitute 34% of the sample.

The clonotype was recovered from a woman younger than 45 with Graves' hyperthyroidism that later progressed to Graves' ophthalmopathy. The sequencing sample was made of blood. The rearrangement combines TRBV25-1 with TRBJ1-2; 7 central nucleotides agree with TRBD1. The CDR3: CASSGRTGMGYTF. The DNA sequence is as follows: TGTGCCAGCAGTGGCCGGACAGGTATGGGCTACACCTTC.